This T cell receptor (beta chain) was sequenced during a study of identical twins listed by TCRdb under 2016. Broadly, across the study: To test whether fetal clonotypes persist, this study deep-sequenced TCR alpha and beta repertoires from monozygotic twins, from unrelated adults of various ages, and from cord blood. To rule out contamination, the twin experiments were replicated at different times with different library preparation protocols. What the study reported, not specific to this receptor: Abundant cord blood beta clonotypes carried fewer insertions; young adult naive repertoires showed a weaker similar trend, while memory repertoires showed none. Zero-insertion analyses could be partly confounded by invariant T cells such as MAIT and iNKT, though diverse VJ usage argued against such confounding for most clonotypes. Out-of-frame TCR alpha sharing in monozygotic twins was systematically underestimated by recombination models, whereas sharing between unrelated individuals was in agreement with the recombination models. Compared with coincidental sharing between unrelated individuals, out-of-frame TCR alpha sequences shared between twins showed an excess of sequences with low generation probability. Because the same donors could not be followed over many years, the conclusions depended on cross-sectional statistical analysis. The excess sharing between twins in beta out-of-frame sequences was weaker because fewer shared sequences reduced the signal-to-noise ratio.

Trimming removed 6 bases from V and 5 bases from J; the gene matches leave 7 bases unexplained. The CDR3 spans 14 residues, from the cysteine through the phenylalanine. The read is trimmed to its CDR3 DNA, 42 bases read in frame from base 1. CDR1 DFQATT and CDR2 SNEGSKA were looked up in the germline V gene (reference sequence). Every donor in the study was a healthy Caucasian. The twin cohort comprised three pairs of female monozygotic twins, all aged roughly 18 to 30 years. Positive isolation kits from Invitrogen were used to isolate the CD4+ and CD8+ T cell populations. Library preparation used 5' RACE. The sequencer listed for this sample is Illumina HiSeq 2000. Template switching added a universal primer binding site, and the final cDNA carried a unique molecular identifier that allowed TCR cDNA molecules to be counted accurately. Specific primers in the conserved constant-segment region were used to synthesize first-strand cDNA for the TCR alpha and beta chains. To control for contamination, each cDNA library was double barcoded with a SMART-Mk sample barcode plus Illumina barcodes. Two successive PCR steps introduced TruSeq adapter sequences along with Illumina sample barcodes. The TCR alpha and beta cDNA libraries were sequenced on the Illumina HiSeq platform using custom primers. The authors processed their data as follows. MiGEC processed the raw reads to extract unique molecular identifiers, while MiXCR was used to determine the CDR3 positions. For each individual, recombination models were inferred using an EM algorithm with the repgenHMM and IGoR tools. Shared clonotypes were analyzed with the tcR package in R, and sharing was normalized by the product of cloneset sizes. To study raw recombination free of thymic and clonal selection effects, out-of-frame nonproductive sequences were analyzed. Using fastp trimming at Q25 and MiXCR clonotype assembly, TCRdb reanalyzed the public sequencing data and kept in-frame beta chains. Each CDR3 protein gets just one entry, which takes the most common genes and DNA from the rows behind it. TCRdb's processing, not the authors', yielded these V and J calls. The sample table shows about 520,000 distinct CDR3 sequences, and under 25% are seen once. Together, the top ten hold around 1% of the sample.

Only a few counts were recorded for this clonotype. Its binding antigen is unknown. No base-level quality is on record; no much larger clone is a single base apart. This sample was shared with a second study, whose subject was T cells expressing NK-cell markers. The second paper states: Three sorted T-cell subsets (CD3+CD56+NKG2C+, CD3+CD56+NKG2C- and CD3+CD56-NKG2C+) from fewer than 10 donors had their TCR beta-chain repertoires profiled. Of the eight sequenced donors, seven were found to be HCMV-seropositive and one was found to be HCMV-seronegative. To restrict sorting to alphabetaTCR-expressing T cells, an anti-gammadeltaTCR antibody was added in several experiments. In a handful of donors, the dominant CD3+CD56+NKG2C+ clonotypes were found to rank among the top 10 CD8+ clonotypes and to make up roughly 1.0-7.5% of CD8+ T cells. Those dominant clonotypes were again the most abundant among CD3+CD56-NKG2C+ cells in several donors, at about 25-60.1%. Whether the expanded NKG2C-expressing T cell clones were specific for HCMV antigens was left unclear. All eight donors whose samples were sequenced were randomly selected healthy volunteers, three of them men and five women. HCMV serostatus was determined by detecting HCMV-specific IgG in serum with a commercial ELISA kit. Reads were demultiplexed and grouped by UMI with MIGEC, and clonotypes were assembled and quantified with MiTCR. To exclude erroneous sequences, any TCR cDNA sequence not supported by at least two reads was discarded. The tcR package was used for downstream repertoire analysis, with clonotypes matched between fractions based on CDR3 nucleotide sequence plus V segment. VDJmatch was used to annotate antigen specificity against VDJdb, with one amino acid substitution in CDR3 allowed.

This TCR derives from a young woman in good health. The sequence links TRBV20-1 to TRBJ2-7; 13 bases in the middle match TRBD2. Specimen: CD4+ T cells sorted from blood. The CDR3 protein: CSAERTSGRNEQYF. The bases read TGCAGTGCAGAACGGACTAGCGGGAGAAACGAGCAGTACTTC.